This TCR beta chain was found in a study of T cells in Graves' hyperthyroidism and ophthalmopathy. Diagnosis relied on clinical symptoms, serum thyroxine and TRAb, thyroid ultrasound and orbital computed tomography. Germline V gene data show CDR1 as SGHTA and CDR2 as FQGNSA. Trimming left V 3 bases short and J 5 bases short, with 10 bases between. This CDR3 comprises 13 residues. TCR beta CDR3 regions were amplified from RNA transcripts. HTBI primers were used for first-round RT-PCR of the TCR CDR3. MiXCR, applied by TCRdb to the multiplex PCR reads, yields one record per CDR3 protein. Found here are some 270,000 distinct CDR3 sequences, over 20% of them singletons; the top ten hold around 32%.

The sequenced sample consisted of blood. The TCR comes from a woman aged 40 to 55 with Graves' ophthalmopathy. V usage is TRBV7-2 and J usage is TRBJ1-1; no clear D gene. The CDR3 sequence: CASSFQLGTEAFF. The CDR3 coding sequence is TGTGCCAGCAGCTTCCAACTCGGGACTGAAGCTTTCTTT.